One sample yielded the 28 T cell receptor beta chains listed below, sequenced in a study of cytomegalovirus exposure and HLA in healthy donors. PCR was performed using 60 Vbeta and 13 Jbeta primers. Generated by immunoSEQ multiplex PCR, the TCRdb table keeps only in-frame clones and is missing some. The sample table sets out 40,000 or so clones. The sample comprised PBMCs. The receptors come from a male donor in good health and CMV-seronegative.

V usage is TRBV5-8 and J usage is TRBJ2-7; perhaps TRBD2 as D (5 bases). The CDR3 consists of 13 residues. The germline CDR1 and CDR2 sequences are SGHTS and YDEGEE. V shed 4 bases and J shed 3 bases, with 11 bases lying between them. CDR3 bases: TGTGCCAGCAGCACTCCGGACTTCTACGAGCAGTACTTC. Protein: CASSTPDFYEQYF.

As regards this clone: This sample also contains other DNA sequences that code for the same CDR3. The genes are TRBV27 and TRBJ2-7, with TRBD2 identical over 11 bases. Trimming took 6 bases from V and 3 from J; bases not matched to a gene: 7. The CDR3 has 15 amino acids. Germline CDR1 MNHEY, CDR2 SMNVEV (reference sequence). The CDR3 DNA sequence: TGTGCCAGCAGATCTGGACTAGCGGGCCTCTACGAGCAGTACTTC. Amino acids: CASRSGLAGLYEQYF.

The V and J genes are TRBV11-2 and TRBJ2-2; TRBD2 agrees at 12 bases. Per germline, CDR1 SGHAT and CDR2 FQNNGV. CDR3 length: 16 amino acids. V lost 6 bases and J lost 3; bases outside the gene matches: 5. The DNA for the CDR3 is TGTGCCAGCAGACCTAGCGGGAGGGCACACACCGGGGAGCTGTTTTTT. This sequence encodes CASRPSGRAHTGELFF.

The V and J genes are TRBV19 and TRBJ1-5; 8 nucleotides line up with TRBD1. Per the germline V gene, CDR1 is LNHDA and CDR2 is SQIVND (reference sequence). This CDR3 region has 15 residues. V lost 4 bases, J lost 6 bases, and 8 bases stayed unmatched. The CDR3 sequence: CASSTRQGRSQPQHF. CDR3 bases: TGTGCCAGTAGTACTCGACAGGGGAGGAGTCAGCCCCAGCATTTT.

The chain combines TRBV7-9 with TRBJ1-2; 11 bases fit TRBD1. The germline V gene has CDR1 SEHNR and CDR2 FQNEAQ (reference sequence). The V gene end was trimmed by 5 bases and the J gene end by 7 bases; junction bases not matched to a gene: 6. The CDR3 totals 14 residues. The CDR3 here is CASSPPGTGGGYTF. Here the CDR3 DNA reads TGTGCCAGCAGCCCGCCCGGGACAGGGGGTGGCTACACCTTC.

The CDR3 loop is CASSIRDSLTEAFF. CDR3 sequence (DNA): TGCGCCAGCAGCATTCGGGACAGCCTCACTGAAGCTTTCTTT. The genes are TRBV5-1 and TRBJ1-1, with TRBD1 matching 7 bases. V was clipped by 4 bases and J by 4 bases; unmatched bases: 7. The CDR3 is 14 residues long. Germline V gene sequence: CDR1 SGHRS, CDR2 YFSETQ.

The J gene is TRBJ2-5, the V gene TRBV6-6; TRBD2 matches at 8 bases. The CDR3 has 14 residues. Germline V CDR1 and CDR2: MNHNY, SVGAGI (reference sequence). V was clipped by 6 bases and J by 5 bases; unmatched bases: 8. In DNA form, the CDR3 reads TGTGCCAGCAGGCCGGGACTAGGGTATGAGACCCAGTACTTC. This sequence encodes CASRPGLGYETQYF.

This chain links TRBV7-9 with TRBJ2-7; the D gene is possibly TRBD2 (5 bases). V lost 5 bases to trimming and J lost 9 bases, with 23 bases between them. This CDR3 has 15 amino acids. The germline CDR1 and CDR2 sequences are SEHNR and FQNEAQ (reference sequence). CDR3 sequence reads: CASSQGFRDDEWQYF. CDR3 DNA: TGTGCCAGCAGCCAAGGTTTTCGGGATGACGAGTGGCAGTACTTC.

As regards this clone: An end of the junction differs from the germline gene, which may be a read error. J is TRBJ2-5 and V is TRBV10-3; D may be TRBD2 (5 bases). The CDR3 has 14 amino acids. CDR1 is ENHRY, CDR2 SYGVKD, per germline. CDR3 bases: TGTGCCACCAGTGAGCCGGGGTCCCAAGAGACCCAGTACTTC. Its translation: CATSEPGSQETQYF.

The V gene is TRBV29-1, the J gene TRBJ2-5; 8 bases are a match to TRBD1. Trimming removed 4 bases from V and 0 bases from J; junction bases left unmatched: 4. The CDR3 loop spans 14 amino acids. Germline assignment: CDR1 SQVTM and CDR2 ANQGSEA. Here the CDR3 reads CSVGRTGYQETQYF. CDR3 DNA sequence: TGCAGCGTTGGAAGGACAGGGTACCAAGAGACCCAGTACTTC.

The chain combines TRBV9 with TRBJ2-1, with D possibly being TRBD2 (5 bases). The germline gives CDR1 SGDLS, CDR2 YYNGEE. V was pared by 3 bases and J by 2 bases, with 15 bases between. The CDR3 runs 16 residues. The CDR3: CASSAGLSGAYNEQFF. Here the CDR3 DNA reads TGTGCCAGCAGCGCCGGTCTGAGCGGAGCCTACAATGAGCAGTTCTTC.

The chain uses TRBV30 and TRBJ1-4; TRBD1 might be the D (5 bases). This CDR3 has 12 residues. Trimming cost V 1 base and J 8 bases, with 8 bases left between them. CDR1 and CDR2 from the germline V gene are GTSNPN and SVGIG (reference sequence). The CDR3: CAWSARTEKLFF. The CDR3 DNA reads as TGTGCCTGGAGTGCAAGGACAGAAAAACTGTTTTTT.

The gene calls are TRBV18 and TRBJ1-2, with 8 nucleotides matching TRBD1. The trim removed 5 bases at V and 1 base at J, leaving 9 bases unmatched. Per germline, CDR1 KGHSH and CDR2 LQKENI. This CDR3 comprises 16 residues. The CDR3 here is CASSDSPGQDNYGYTF. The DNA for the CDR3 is TGTGCCAGCTCAGACAGCCCGGGACAGGATAACTATGGCTACACCTTC.

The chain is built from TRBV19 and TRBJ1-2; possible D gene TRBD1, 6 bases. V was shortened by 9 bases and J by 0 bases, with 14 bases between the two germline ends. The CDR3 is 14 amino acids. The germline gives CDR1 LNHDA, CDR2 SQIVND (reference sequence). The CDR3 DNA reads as TGTGCCAGCCGAATCACAGGGTCTAACTATGGCTACACCTTC. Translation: CASRITGSNYGYTF.

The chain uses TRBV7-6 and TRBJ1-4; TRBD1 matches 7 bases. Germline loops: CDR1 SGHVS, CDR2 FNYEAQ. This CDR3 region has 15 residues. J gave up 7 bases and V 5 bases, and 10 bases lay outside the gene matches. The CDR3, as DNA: TGTGCCAGCAGCCTCTTACAGGGGAGAGGTGAAAAACTGTTTTTT. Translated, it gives CASSLLQGRGEKLFF.

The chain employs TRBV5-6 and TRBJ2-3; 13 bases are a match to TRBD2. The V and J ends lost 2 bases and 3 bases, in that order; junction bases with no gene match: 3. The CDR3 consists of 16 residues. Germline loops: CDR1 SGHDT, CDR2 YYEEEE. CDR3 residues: CASSFRLAGGTDTQYF. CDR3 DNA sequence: TGTGCCAGCAGCTTCCGACTAGCGGGAGGAACAGATACGCAGTATTTT.

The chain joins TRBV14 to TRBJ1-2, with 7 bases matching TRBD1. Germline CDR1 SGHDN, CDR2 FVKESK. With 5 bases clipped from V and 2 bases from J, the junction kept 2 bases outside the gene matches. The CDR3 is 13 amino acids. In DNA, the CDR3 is TGTGCCAGCAGCTGGGACAGCAACTATGGCTACACCTTC. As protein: CASSWDSNYGYTF. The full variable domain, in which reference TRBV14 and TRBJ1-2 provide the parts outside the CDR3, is EAGVTQFPSHSVIEKGQTVTLRCDPISGHDNLYWYRRVMGKEIKFLLHFVKESKQDESGMPNNRFLAERTGGTYSTLKVQPAELEDSGVYFCASSWDSNYGYTFGSGTRLTVV.

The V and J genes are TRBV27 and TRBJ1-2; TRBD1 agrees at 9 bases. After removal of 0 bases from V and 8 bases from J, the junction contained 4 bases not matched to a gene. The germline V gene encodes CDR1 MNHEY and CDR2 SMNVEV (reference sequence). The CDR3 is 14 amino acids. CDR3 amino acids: CASSLSGTGTGYTF. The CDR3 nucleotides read TGTGCCAGCAGTTTATCGGGGACAGGGACCGGCTACACCTTC.

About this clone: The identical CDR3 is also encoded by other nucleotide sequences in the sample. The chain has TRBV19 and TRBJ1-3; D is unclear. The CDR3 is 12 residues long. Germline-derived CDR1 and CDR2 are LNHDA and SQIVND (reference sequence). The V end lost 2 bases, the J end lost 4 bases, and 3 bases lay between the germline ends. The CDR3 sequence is CASSIRGNTIYF. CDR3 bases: TGTGCCAGTAGTATACGGGGAAACACCATATATTTT.

CDR3 sequence (DNA): TGCAGCGTTGACGGCGGGAGTACCCAAGAGACCCAGTACTTC. Its translation: CSVDGGSTQETQYF. The J gene is TRBJ2-5, the V gene TRBV29-1; 7 bases are a match to TRBD2. J lost 1 base, V lost 3 bases, and 5 bases had no gene match. The CDR3 is 14 amino acids. The germline gives CDR1 SQVTM, CDR2 ANQGSEA. The full variable domain, in which reference TRBV29-1 and TRBJ2-5 provide the parts outside the CDR3, is SAVISQKPSRDICQRGTSLTIQCQVDSQVTMMFWYRQQPGQSLTLIATANQGSEATYESGFVIDKFPISRPNLTFSTLTVSNMSPEDSSIYLCSVDGGSTQETQYFGPGTRLLVL.

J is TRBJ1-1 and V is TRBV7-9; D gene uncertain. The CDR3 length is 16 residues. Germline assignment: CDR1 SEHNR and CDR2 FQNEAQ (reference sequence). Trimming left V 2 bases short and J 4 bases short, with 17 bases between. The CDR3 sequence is CASSLTGLRPGTEAFF. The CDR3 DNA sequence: TGTGCCAGCAGCTTAACCGGGTTACGACCCGGCACTGAAGCTTTCTTT.

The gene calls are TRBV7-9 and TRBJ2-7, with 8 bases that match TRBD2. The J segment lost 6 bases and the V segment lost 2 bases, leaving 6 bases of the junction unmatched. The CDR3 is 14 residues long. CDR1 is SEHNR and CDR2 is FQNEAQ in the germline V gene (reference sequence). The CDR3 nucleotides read TGTGCCAGCAGCTTACCGGGAGGGCCGGCCGAGCAGTACTTC. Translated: CASSLPGGPAEQYF.

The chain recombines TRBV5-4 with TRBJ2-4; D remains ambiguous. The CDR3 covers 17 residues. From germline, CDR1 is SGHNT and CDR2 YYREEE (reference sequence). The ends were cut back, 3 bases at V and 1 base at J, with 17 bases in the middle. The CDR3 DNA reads TGTGCCAGCAGCTCCGGGTCAGTTATCGTGGCCAAAAACATTCAGTACTTC. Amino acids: CASSSGSVIVAKNIQYF.

DNA of the CDR3: TGCAGCGCAAACAGGGGGACGAACACCGGGGAGCTGTTTTTT. It encodes CSANRGTNTGELFF. This chain connects TRBV29-1 to TRBJ2-2; 8 positions agree with TRBD1. The germline CDR1 and CDR2 sequences are SQVTM and ANQGSEA. The V and J ends lost 7 bases and 0 bases, in that order; junction bases with no gene match: 4. The CDR3 runs to 14 residues.

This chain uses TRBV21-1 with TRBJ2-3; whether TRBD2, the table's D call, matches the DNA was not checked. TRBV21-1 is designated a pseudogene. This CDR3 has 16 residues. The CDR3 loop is CASSKDHGGGTDTQYF. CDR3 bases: TGTGCCAGCAGCAAAGACCATGGAGGAGGCACAGATACGCAGTATTTT.

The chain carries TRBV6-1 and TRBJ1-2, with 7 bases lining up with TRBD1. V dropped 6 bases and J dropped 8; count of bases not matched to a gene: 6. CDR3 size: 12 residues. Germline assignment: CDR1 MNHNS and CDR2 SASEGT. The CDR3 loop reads CASRAQGRGYTF. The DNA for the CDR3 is TGTGCCAGCAGGGCACAGGGGAGAGGCTACACCTTC.

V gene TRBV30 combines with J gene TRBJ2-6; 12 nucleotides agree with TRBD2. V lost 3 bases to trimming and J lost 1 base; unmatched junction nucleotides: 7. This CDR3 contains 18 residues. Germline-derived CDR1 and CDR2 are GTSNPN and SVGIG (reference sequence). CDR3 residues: CAWREKGLAGSGANVLTF. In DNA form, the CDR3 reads TGTGCCTGGAGGGAGAAGGGACTAGCGGGTTCTGGGGCCAACGTCCTGACTTTC.

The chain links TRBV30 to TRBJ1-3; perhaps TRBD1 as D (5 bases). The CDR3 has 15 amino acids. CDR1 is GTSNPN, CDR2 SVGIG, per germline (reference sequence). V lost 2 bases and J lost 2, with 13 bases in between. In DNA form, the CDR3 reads TGTGCCTGGAGTACCAGGGTGCAGGCTGGAAACACCATATATTTT. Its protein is CAWSTRVQAGNTIYF.